This T cell receptor (beta chain) is from a study of response to subunit inactivated influenza vaccine. CDR3 length: 16 amino acids. V lost 0 bases and J lost 3; bases outside the gene matches: 5. From germline, CDR1 is SGHVS and CDR2 FQNEAQ. In this sample, this clonotype is medium-sized. Its antigen is undetermined. TCRdb fed the RT-PCR reads into MiXCR, producing one record per CDR3 protein. Of hundreds of thousands of distinct CDR3 sequences in the sample, 14% were seen once. Broader study findings: The authors put forward the suggestion that each seasonal influenza vaccination may bring in only a limited number of new T cells.

This clonotype was sampled from a man in his fifties who received an inactivated influenza vaccine. Sequenced material: PBMCs from blood, taken around two weeks before vaccination. V usage is TRBV7-8 and J usage is TRBJ1-5; 7 positions agree with TRBD1. CDR3 in amino acids: CASSLATGVDNQPQHF. The CDR3, as DNA: TGTGCCAGCAGCTTAGCTACAGGGGTCGACAATCAGCCCCAGCATTTT. The entire variable domain, with the rest obtained from reference TRBV7-8 and TRBJ1-5, is as follows: GAGVSQSPRYKVAKRGQDVALRCDPISGHVSLFWYQQALGQGPEFLTYFQNEAQLDKSGLPSDRFFAERPEGSVSTLKIQRTQQEDSAVYLCASSLATGVDNQPQHFGDGTRLSIL.